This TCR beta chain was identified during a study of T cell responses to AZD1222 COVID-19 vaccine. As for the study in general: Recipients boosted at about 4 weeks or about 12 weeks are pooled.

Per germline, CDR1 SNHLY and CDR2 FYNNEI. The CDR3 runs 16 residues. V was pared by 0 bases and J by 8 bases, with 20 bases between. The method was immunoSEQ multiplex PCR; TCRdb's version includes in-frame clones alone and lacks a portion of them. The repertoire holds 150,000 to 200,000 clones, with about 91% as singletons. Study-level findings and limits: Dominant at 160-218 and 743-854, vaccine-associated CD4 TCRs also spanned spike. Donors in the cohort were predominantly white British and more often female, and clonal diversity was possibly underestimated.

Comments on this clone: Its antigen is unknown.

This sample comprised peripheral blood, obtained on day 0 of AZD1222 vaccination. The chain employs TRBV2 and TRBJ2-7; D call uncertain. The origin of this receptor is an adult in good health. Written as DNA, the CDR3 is TGTGCCAGCAGTGAAGCGCTGAGGTGGACGTCGCCGAAGCAGTACTTC. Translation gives CASSEALRWTSPKQYF.